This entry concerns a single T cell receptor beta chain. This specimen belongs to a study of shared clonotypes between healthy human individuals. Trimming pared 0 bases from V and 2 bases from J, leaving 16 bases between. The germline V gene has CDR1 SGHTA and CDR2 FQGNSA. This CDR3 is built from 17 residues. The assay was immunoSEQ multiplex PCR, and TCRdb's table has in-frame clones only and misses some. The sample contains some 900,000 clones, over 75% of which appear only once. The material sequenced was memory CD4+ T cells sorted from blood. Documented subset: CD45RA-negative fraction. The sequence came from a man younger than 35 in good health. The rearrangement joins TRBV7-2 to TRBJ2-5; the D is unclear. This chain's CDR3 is CASSLAGRKGRQETQYF. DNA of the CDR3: TGTGCCAGCAGCTTAGCGGGTAGGAAAGGCAGGCAAGAGACCCAGTACTTC.